The rows below give T cell receptor beta chains drawn from one sample of a study of blood T cell repertoires in COVID-19. Only in-frame clones appear in the TCRdb table, and some are missing; sequencing was by immunoSEQ multiplex PCR. Among over 85,000 clones listed, around nine tenths were seen once. Sequenced: peripheral blood. These receptors were obtained from a man aged 45-65 years with active or convalescent COVID-19. CDR3s include the opening cysteine and the closing phenylalanine or tryptophan. Each record gives: V gene, clone size, D gene, J gene, CDR3 protein, CDR3 DNA. D genes are given only for firm matches. The size field is filled for only some rows; it gives once, few, many or a size class.

>TRBV3-1/TRBV3-2|-|-|TRBJ1-2
CASSQDTGSYTF
TGTGCCAGCAGTCAAGACACAGGGAGCTACACCTTC
>TRBV25-1|-|-|TRBJ1-2
CASSPDSNYGYTF
TGTGCCAGCAGTCCGGACAGTAACTATGGCTACACCTTC
>TRBV5-5|-|-|TRBJ1-5
CASSFRGTDYSNQPQHF
TGTGCCAGCAGCTTTCGGGGAACAGACTATAGCAATCAGCCCCAGCATTTT
>TRBV6-5|-|TRBD2|TRBJ2-1
CACHRGGAGEQFF
TGTGCCTGTCACCGCGGGGGGGCTGGAGAGCAGTTCTTC
>TRBV24-1|once|TRBD1|TRBJ1-2
CATSDLKGAGGYTF
TGTGCCACCAGTGATTTGAAGGGGGCAGGTGGCTACACCTTC
>TRBV4-1|few|-|TRBJ1-1
CASSQIDRSTEAFF
TGCGCCAGCAGCCAAATTGACAGAAGCACTGAAGCTTTCTTT
>TRBV10-3|-|-|TRBJ1-1
CAISENSRGAFF
TGTGCCATCAGTGAGAACAGTCGGGGAGCTTTCTTT
>TRBV5-1|few|TRBD1|TRBJ2-5
CASSLFEGATETQYF
TGCGCCAGCAGCTTGTTTGAGGGGGCAACAGAGACCCAGTACTTC
>TRBV4-3|-|-|TRBJ2-1
CASSQVGGPYNEQFF
TGCGCCAGCAGCCAAGTCGGGGGGCCGTACAATGAGCAGTTCTTC
>TRBV2|-|TRBD1|TRBJ1-5
CASSPGTGNQPQHF
TGTGCCAGCAGTCCCGGGACAGGGAACCAGCCCCAGCATTTT
>TRBV19|-|-|TRBJ1-2
CASTPLGGRENYGYTF
TGTGCCAGTACCCCTCTGGGGGGGCGCGAGAACTATGGCTACACCTTC